Each of the 22 T cell receptor beta chains below was sequenced from the same sample in a study of blood T cell repertoires in COVID-19. The table came from immunoSEQ multiplex PCR; TCRdb's copy has only in-frame clones and leaves some out. The sample shows some 150,000 clones, 84% of them seen only once. Sequencing was done on a sample of PBMCs or T cells enriched from blood (not recorded which). These receptors came from a woman aged 45-59 years who had been exposed to COVID-19.

The chain combines TRBV7-9 with TRBJ1-3, with 9 nucleotides matching TRBD1. Trimming cost V 8 bases and J 7 bases; bases outside gene matches: 9. This CDR3 has 14 residues. Germline lookup yields CDR1 SEHNR and CDR2 FQNEAQ (reference sequence). CDR3 DNA: TGTGCCAGCGGCGGGACAGGGAGGATTAACACCATATATTTT. Its translation: CASGGTGRINTIYF.

The chain employs TRBV12-5 and TRBJ1-5; TRBD1 might be the D (5 bases). The germline V gene encodes CDR1 LGHNT and CDR2 FRNRAP. V was shortened by 5 bases and J by 6 bases, with 14 bases between the two germline ends. The CDR3 length is 14 residues. CDR3 nucleotides: TGTGCTAGTGGTATCCAAGGGGCGGCTCAGCCCCAGCATTTT. The encoded protein is CASGIQGAAQPQHF.

V and J are TRBV4-2 and TRBJ1-6, with TRBD1 identical over 8 bases. V was clipped by 3 bases and J by 9 bases; unmatched bases: 1. The CDR3 contains 13 residues. CDR1 is LGHNA and CDR2 is YNFKEQ in the germline V gene. CDR3 bases: TGTGCCAGCAGCCAGGACAGGGTTTCACCCCTCCACTTT. Its protein is CASSQDRVSPLHF.

This clone was picked up many times. This chain links TRBV12-5 with TRBJ1-5; no clear D gene. CDR1 and CDR2 from the germline V gene are LGHNT and FRNRAP. V was shortened by 1 base and J by 4 bases, with 8 bases between the two germline ends. CDR3 length: 14 residues. In DNA, the CDR3 is TGTGCTAGTGGTTTGGGAAACAGAAATCAGCCCCAGCATTTT. Its protein product is CASGLGNRNQPQHF.

This clone appeared once. V and J are TRBV4-3 and TRBJ1-2; TRBD1 matches 8 bases. J gave up 7 bases and V 0 bases, and 1 base lay outside the gene matches. This CDR3 has 13 amino acids. Per germline, CDR1 LGHNA and CDR2 YSLEER. The CDR3 DNA sequence: TGCGCCAGCAGCCAAGAAGACAGGGGTGGCTACACCTTC. Translated, it gives CASSQEDRGGYTF.

This chain uses TRBV5-1 with TRBJ2-5; TRBD1 aligns across 7 bases. The V and J ends lost 0 bases and 2 bases, in that order; junction bases with no gene match: 4. Looked up from germline, CDR1 is SGHRS and CDR2 is YFSETQ. The CDR3 has 15 residues. The CDR3 sequence: CASSLGPGQQETQYF. The CDR3 nucleotides are TGCGCCAGCAGCTTGGGGCCGGGACAGCAAGAGACCCAGTACTTC.

The V gene is TRBV5-5, the J gene TRBJ1-6, with TRBD1 matching over 7 bases. The J segment lost 7 bases and the V segment lost 2 bases, leaving 6 bases of the junction unmatched. The CDR3 spans 15 residues. Germline V CDR1 and CDR2: SGHKS, YYEKEE (reference sequence). The CDR3: CASSLRDSTNSPLHF. CDR3 nucleotide sequence: TGTGCCAGCAGCTTAAGGGACAGTACCAATTCACCCCTCCACTTT.

V usage is TRBV6-5 and J usage is TRBJ1-1, with D maybe TRBD1 (6 bases). CDR3 length equals 15 residues. Trimming shortened V by 5 bases and J by 4 bases, and 17 bases separated the two germline ends. Germline V gives CDR1 MNHEY, CDR2 SVGAGI. The CDR3 region is CASSPGHLVGTEAFF. As DNA, the CDR3 is TGTGCCAGCAGTCCGGGACATCTGGTAGGCACTGAAGCTTTCTTT.

The chain uses TRBV30 and TRBJ1-2; weak D call: TRBD1 (5 bases). Trimming took 0 bases from V and 5 from J, leaving 10 bases between them. Germline CDR1 GTSNPN, CDR2 SVGIG (reference sequence). CDR3 length equals 13 residues. For the CDR3, the DNA is TGTGCCTGGAGTGTATGGGGGACTTATGGCTACACCTTC. Translation: CAWSVWGTYGYTF.

This chain uses TRBV11-2 with TRBJ2-7; 8 bases are shared with TRBD1. The germline V gene has CDR1 SGHAT and CDR2 FQNNGV. The CDR3 sequence is 15 residues long. Unmatched junction bases numbered 6, after V lost 5 bases and J lost 0 bases. In DNA form, the CDR3 reads TGTGCCAGCAGCCCCTGGACAGGGTACTCCTACGAGCAGTACTTC. Its translation is CASSPWTGYSYEQYF.

This clone was seen more than once but under ten times. The V and J genes are TRBV3-1 (or the pseudogene TRBV3-2) and TRBJ1-6, with D perhaps matching TRBD1 (6 bases). V was cut by 3 bases and J by 14 bases, with 14 bases left in between. The CDR3 spans 13 residues. The germline CDR1 and CDR2 sequences are LGHDT and YNNKEL (reference sequence). CDR3 in amino acids: CASSQGTFGALHF. The CDR3 DNA follows: TGTGCCAGCAGCCAGGGGACATTTGGGGCCCTCCACTTT.

V usage is TRBV3-1 (or the pseudogene TRBV3-2) and J usage is TRBJ2-1; D not certain. Trimming pared 7 bases from V and 5 bases from J, leaving 15 bases between. Germline V lookup: CDR1 LGHDT, CDR2 YNNKEL (reference sequence). CDR3 length equals 14 residues. The chain's CDR3 is CASTPTRTHNEQFF. The CDR3 DNA reads as TGTGCCAGCACCCCGACAAGAACCCACAATGAGCAGTTCTTC.

This clone occurred a few times. The chain uses TRBV7-9 and TRBJ2-2, with a weak D call TRBD2 (6 bases). Trimming removed 8 bases from V and 6 bases from J, with 13 bases in between. The CDR3 is 13 amino acids. CDR1 is SEHNR, CDR2 FQNEAQ, per germline (reference sequence). In nucleotides, the CDR3 is TGTGCCAGCGGGCAGGGAGGATCCGGGGAGCTGTTTTTT. This gives the protein CASGQGGSGELFF.

The chain couples TRBV5-1 to TRBJ2-7; 7 nucleotides line up with TRBD1. Germline CDR1 SGHRS, CDR2 YFSETQ. The CDR3 is 16 residues long. The J segment lost 4 bases and the V segment lost 3 bases, leaving 13 bases of the junction unmatched. The CDR3 protein is CASSSLRDSGPYEQYF. CDR3 nucleotides: TGCGCCAGCAGCTCGCTCCGGGACAGTGGACCTTACGAGCAGTACTTC. Drawing the rest from reference TRBV5-1 and TRBJ2-7, the complete variable domain is KAGVTQTPRYLIKTRGQQVTLSCSPISGHRSVSWYQQTPGQGLQFLFEYFSETQRNKGNFPGRFSGRQFSNSRSEMNVSTLELGDSALYLCASSSLRDSGPYEQYFGPGTRLTVT.

Regarding this clone: Other DNA sequences in this sample translate to the same CDR3. The chain combines TRBV7-8 with TRBJ1-2; D not certain. V lost 0 bases, J lost 4 bases, and 6 bases lay in between. The CDR3 has 13 amino acids. The germline CDR1 and CDR2 sequences are SGHVS and FQNEAQ. The CDR3 DNA follows: TGTGCCAGCAGCTTAGCTGAGGGCTATGGCTACACCTTC. It codes for CASSLAEGYGYTF. Combining the CDR3 with reference TRBV7-8 and TRBJ1-2 gives the whole variable domain GAGVSQSPRYKVAKRGQDVALRCDPISGHVSLFWYQQALGQGPEFLTYFQNEAQLDKSGLPSDRFFAERPEGSVSTLKIQRTQQEDSAVYLCASSLAEGYGYTFGSGTRLTVV.

This clone was picked up a small number of times. The J gene is TRBJ1-1, the V gene TRBV2; D uncertain. This CDR3 region has 10 residues. Germline loops: CDR1 SNHLY, CDR2 FYNNEI. V dropped 6 bases and J dropped 6 bases, with 5 bases sitting between them. The CDR3 nucleotides are TGTGCCAGCAGGAGGGCTGAAGCTTTCTTT. Translated, it gives CASRRAEAFF.

The rearrangement joins TRBV10-3 to TRBJ1-1, with 8 bases identical to TRBD1. The trim removed 2 bases at V and 5 bases at J, leaving 10 bases unmatched. Germline V gene sequence: CDR1 ENHRY, CDR2 SYGVKD. The length of the CDR3 is 16 residues. This CDR3 reads CAISEHGTGGGTEAFF. The CDR3 DNA follows: TGTGCCATCAGTGAGCACGGGACAGGCGGGGGAACTGAAGCTTTCTTT.

J is TRBJ1-1 and V is TRBV19; D is uncertain. CDR3 length: 14 residues. In germline, CDR1 is LNHDA, CDR2 SQIVND (reference sequence). Trimming took 5 bases from V and 1 from J, leaving 11 bases between them. The CDR3 coding sequence is TGTGCCAGTAGTCCTTCACCAGGGAACACTGAAGCTTTCTTT. This sequence encodes CASSPSPGNTEAFF.

The chain carries TRBV6-2 or TRBV6-3 and TRBJ2-2, with 11 bases lining up with TRBD2. There are 18 residues in the CDR3. Trimming took 0 bases from V and 3 from J; bases not matched to a gene: 6. CDR1 is MNHEY and CDR2 is SVGEGT in the germline V gene. CDR3 residues: CASSYSLLAGDDTGELFF. The DNA of the CDR3 is TGTGCCAGCAGTTACTCCCTACTAGCGGGAGACGACACCGGGGAGCTGTTTTTT.

A few counts support this clone. The CDR3 sequence: CASSIDRGTLSNQPQHF. As DNA, the CDR3 is TGTGCCAGTAGTATAGATCGAGGAACTCTTAGCAATCAGCCCCAGCATTTT. The rearrangement links TRBV19 to TRBJ1-5; no reliable D call. Germline lookup yields CDR1 LNHDA and CDR2 SQIVND (reference sequence). V lost 0 bases and J 0 bases, leaving 12 bases between the germline ends. The CDR3 is made up of 17 amino acids.

This chain links TRBV5-5 with TRBJ2-2, with no clear D. The V and J ends lost 0 bases and 3 bases respectively, with 6 bases between them. Looked up from germline, CDR1 is SGHKS and CDR2 is YYEKEE (reference sequence). The CDR3 totals 14 residues. CDR3 loop: CASSLGHDTGELFF. The CDR3 bases are TGTGCCAGCAGCTTGGGACACGACACCGGGGAGCTGTTTTTT.

The V gene is TRBV27, the J gene TRBJ1-4; a possible D gene is TRBD1 (6 bases). The length of the CDR3 is 16 residues. The germline CDR1 and CDR2 sequences are MNHEY and SMNVEV (reference sequence). V was trimmed by 5 bases and J by 0 bases, leaving 13 bases between them. The CDR3 loop is CASSTGTRATNEKLFF. The CDR3 DNA follows: TGTGCCAGCAGTACAGGGACCCGTGCAACTAATGAAAAACTGTTTTTT.